These 5 T cell receptor beta chains share one sample of origin, sequenced in a study of blood T cell repertoires in COVID-19. Here immunoSEQ multiplex PCR was the method, and the copy in TCRdb shows in-frame clones only, minus some. The top ten clones hold roughly 4.5% of a sample with tens of thousands of clones, roughly 89% of them seen once. Sequencing was carried out using peripheral blood. The origin of the receptors is a woman aged 50 to 60 with active COVID-19.

This sequence joins TRBV5-3 and TRBJ1-2; 11 positions match TRBD1. TRBV5-3 qualifies as an ORF whose function is uncertain. The CDR3 spans 16 residues. With V trimmed by 4 bases and J by 8 bases, 13 bases remained unmatched. This CDR3 reads CARSPPGTGGHEGYTF. CDR3 nucleotides: TGTGCCAGAAGCCCGCCCGGGACAGGGGGTCACGAGGGCTACACCTTC.

This clone is a singleton in its sample. V is TRBV5-1 and J is TRBJ2-5; a weak D match, TRBD1 (6 bases). This CDR3 has 15 residues. V gave up 5 bases and J gave up 5 bases, with 19 bases separating them. Germline values: CDR1 SGHRS, CDR2 YFSETQ. The CDR3 loop reads CASRRQEHMWETQYF. For the CDR3, the DNA is TGCGCCAGCAGGAGACAGGAACACATGTGGGAGACCCAGTACTTC.

This sequence joins TRBV9 and TRBJ1-2, with 7 bases identical to TRBD1. Germline assignment: CDR1 SGDLS and CDR2 YYNGEE. This CDR3 spans 15 amino acids. V was clipped by 0 bases and J by 4 bases; unmatched bases: 6. CDR3 nucleotides: TGTGCCAGCAGCGTAGACTCGGGACAGTCCTATGGCTACACCTTC. It yields the protein CASSVDSGQSYGYTF.

The V call is TRBV11-2, the J call TRBJ1-6, with D hard to call. Germline CDR1 is SGHAT and CDR2 is FQNNGV. Trimming took 5 bases from V and 10 from J, leaving 12 bases between them. This CDR3 comprises 13 residues. CDR3 amino acids: CASSPDSGSPLHF. CDR3 in DNA: TGTGCCAGCAGCCCGGACTCGGGATCACCCCTCCACTTT.

The chain recombines TRBV7-8 with TRBJ2-5, with TRBD2 matching over 14 bases. The V and J ends lost 3 bases and 7 bases, in that order; junction bases with no gene match: 7. The CDR3 has 16 residues. Germline V gene sequence: CDR1 SGHVS, CDR2 FQNEAQ. This chain's CDR3 is CASSLGLAGDLGTQYF. The CDR3 bases are TGTGCCAGCAGCTTGGGACTAGCGGGAGACCTAGGGACCCAGTACTTC.